This T cell receptor beta chain was captured in a study of blood T cell repertoires in COVID-19. Across the study: Specimens from acute and convalescent COVID-19 originated in the United States, Italy and Spain. PBMCs, B-cell-depleted T cells, or T cells were the source of the cDNA or gDNA that made up the material.

Germline assignment: CDR1 SGHTA and CDR2 FQGNSA. V gave up 5 bases and J gave up 2 bases, with 16 bases separating them. This CDR3 spans 15 amino acids. In the authors' methods: Nucleated cell number was recorded as an estimate derived from reference gene primer amplification. Data came from immunoSEQ multiplex PCR; TCRdb stores just in-frame clones and leaves some out. V, J and clone size are taken as reported in that table, and D and trimming were inferred from the DNA itself. The sample lists fewer than 120,000 clones, 85% to 90% occurring once. The sample comprised peripheral blood. This TCR was recovered from a woman aged 45-60 years with acute or convalescent COVID-19. The V gene is TRBV7-2, the J gene TRBJ2-7; D is possibly TRBD2 (7 bases). CDR3 protein: CASSPDRGATYEQYF. CDR3 DNA: TGTGCCAGCAGCCCCGATCGGGGGGCTACCTACGAGCAGTACTTC.